This T cell receptor beta chain was identified in a study of shared clonotypes between healthy human individuals. Points on this clone: What it binds is not known.

Partitioning of CD4+ cells yielded a CD45RA+ naive subset and a CD45RA-negative memory subset. TCRdb's table, derived via immunoSEQ multiplex PCR, lists solely in-frame clones and lacks some. The table includes 2 million or so clones, about 95% detected once. Study results and limitations: Clonotypes which were not shared had lower generation probabilities than clonotypes that all four donors shared. Incomplete sequencing of sorted subsets was indicated by rarefaction despite large depth.

The sample consisted of naive CD4+ T cells sorted from blood. As for subset: CD45RA+ positively selected. The origin of this receptor is a man between 18 and 29 years old in good health.

CDR3 in DNA: TGTGCCAGCAGTTACTCGACGGGGACGGGCGCCGGGGAGCTGTTTTTT. Protein: CASSYSTGTGAGELFF. This chain joins TRBV6-6 and TRBJ2-2; D might be TRBD1 or TRBD2, each matching 5 bases. Germline lookup yields CDR1 MNHNY and CDR2 SVGAGI (reference sequence). V was pared by 0 bases and J by 6 bases, with 14 bases between. The CDR3 has 16 amino acids.